A selection of T cell receptor beta chains follows, all from one sample in a study of T-cell reconstitution after alpha-beta-depleted transplantation in children. Each CDR3 protein is one row after TCRdb ran MiXCR on the PCR reads. The repertoire includes 250,000 to 300,000 distinct CDR3 sequences, 6% to 10% of them detected once, and approximately 8.6% sits in the top ten. The source material was peripheral blood, sampled 360 days after TCRalphabeta/CD19-depleted stem cell transplant. These receptors were taken from a female patient aged 2 to 10 who had a stem cell transplant for Fanconi anemia, so the T cells may come from the graft donor. Each CDR3 is given without its conserved first and last residue.

j_gene	v_gene	len	CDR3aa
TRBJ2-5	TRBV5-6	12	ASSSGTGQETQY
TRBJ1-1	TRBV28	11	ASSSTRFPEAF
TRBJ2-5	TRBV12-3/TRBV12-4	16	ASSLGLRVWVRQETQY
TRBJ1-4	TRBV6-5	11	ASSFGRREKLF
TRBJ2-3	TRBV29-1	8	SGGADTQY
TRBJ1-4	TRBV20-1	11	SAPGQGAGKLF
TRBJ2-3	TRBV5-1	14	ASSFRSSVGFDTQY
TRBJ2-1	TRBV7-2	14	ASRGEGRLSYNEQF
TRBJ2-1	TRBV12-3/TRBV12-4	12	ASSSAGLAGVQF
TRBJ2-3	TRBV3-1	14	ASSQHVDSFTDTQY
TRBJ2-3	TRBV7-2	15	ASSLFPSVPRTDTQY
TRBJ2-3	TRBV5-6	13	ASSYTGAAADTQY
TRBJ1-3	TRBV6-4	17	ASSLHLRGQGSAGNTIY
TRBJ2-5	TRBV29-1	10	SVEGLGGTQY
TRBJ2-6	TRBV13	17	ASSGDRDGESSGANVLT
TRBJ2-2	TRBV18	12	ATRPGNSGGELF
TRBJ1-6	TRBV20-1	13	SAPPLTGLNSPLH
TRBJ2-2	TRBV5-1	17	ASSLEAGWWSGSSGELF
TRBJ1-1	TRBV15	11	ATTFSGWTEAF
TRBJ1-3	TRBV20-1	14	SAARPRQGPGNTIY
TRBJ2-6	TRBV4-1	17	ASSQVEAGTHSGANVLT
TRBJ2-1	TRBV28	10	ASTPRGGRQF
TRBJ2-7	TRBV4-1	12	ASSLGLESYEQY
TRBJ2-3	TRBV6-6	11	ASSYQFPDTQY
TRBJ1-6	TRBV20-1	14	SAGTGVPSYNSPLH
TRBJ1-2	TRBV7-2	14	ASSLGFTGGNYGYT
TRBJ2-1	TRBV10-3	12	ATKGLAIDNEQF
TRBJ1-2	TRBV5-5	11	ASSLGHLGGYT
TRBJ2-3	TRBV24-1	15	ATSDRVSGQSTDTQY
TRBJ2-7	TRBV2	13	ASSESAGAGYEQY
TRBJ1-1	TRBV6-2/TRBV6-3	9	ASTRQGEAF
TRBJ2-1	TRBV4-2	14	ASSQLTGGVGNEQF
TRBJ2-1	TRBV11-2	14	ASSPTEGRSYNEQF